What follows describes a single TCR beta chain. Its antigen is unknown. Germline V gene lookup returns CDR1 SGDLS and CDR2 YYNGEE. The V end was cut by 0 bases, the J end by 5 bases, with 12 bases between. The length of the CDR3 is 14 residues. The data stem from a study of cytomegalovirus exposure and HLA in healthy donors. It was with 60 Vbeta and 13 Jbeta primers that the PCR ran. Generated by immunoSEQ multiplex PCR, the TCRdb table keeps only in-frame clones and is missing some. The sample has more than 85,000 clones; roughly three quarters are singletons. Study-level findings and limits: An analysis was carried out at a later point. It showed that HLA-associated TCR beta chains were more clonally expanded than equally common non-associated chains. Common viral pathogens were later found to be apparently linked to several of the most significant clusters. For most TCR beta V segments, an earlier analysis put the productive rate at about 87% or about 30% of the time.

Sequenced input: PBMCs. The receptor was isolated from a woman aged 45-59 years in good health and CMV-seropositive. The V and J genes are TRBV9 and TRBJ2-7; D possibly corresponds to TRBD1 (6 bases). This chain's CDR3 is CASSVGSGDDEQYF. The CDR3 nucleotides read TGTGCCAGCAGCGTAGGCTCAGGGGATGACGAGCAGTACTTC.